The rows below give T cell receptor beta chains drawn from one sample of a study of cytotoxic CD8 clonotypes in ibrutinib-treated CLL. TCRdb's copy holds only in-frame clones and misses some; the assay was immunoSEQ multiplex PCR. The table lists 60,000 to 65,000 clones, around 60% of them singletons. Sequences were derived from PBMCs, sampled after 12 months of ibrutinib treatment. The receptors originated from a human donor with chronic lymphocytic leukemia. CDR3s include the opening cysteine and the closing phenylalanine or tryptophan. D genes are given only for firm matches. Where a row states a size, it is once, few, many or the class of an expanded clone; other rows omit it.

TRBV19	TRBD1	few	TRBJ1-5	CASSTDRTQPQHF	TGTGCCAGTAGTACGGACAGGACCCAGCCCCAGCATTTT
TRBV7-9	.	few	TRBJ1-1	CASSFLGGTEAFF	TGTGCCAGCAGCTTTTTGGGGGGCACTGAAGCTTTCTTT
TRBV18	.	.	TRBJ1-1	CASSPGGPQTGTEAFF	TGTGCCAGCTCACCGGGGGGTCCCCAAACCGGGACTGAAGCTTTCTTT
TRBV5-1	.	.	TRBJ1-4	CASSLSGKSIGGEKLFF	TGCGCCAGCAGCTTGTCGGGTAAATCGATTGGGGGTGAAAAACTGTTTTTT
TRBV28	TRBD1	.	TRBJ2-5	CASSPRTGGRGETQYF	TGTGCCAGCAGCCCCCGGACAGGGGGAAGGGGGGAGACCCAGTACTTC
TRBV2	TRBD1	.	TRBJ1-5	CASSSGPGQGGQPQHF	TGTGCCAGCAGTTCAGGTCCGGGACAGGGGGGTCAGCCCCAGCATTTT
TRBV27	TRBD1	.	TRBJ2-7	CASSPDRSSYEQYF	TGTGCCAGCAGCCCGGACAGGTCCTCCTACGAGCAGTACTTC
TRBV4-1	.	many	TRBJ1-4	CASSQVGGKLFF	TGCGCCAGCAGCCAAGTTGGGGGAAAACTGTTTTTT
TRBV7-2	.	.	TRBJ1-6	CASSLLGHLTVSGSPLHF	TGTGCCAGCAGCTTGCTTGGGCACCTGACAGTTTCGGGTTCACCCCTCCACTTT
TRBV4-1	.	many	TRBJ1-6	CASSSRGDSPLHF	TGCGCCAGCAGTTCAAGGGGAGATTCACCCCTCCACTTT
TRBV7-6	TRBD1	.	TRBJ1-1	CASSQGTATQDTEAFF	TGTGCCAGCAGCCAAGGGACAGCCACTCAGGACACTGAAGCTTTCTTT
TRBV18	.	.	TRBJ1-4	CASSPDTTNEKLFF	TGTGCCAGCTCACCGGACACAACTAATGAAAAACTGTTTTTT
TRBV5-6	.	.	TRBJ2-1	CASSLSGRAYNEQFF	TGTGCCAGCAGCTTGTCCGGGAGAGCCTACAATGAGCAGTTCTTC
TRBV2	.	.	TRBJ2-1	CASSPLGSYNEQFF	TGTGCCAGCAGTCCCCTAGGCTCCTACAATGAGCAGTTCTTC
TRBV5-8	.	.	TRBJ1-4	CASSLAWPEEKLFF	TGTGCCAGCAGCTTGGCCTGGCCGGAGGAAAAACTGTTTTTT
TRBV5-6	TRBD2	.	TRBJ2-1	CASSVAGARGEQFF	TGTGCCAGCAGCGTAGCGGGGGCCCGTGGTGAGCAGTTCTTC
TRBV2	.	many	TRBJ2-2	CASRAGEDGELFF	TGTGCCAGCAGGGCAGGGGAAGACGGGGAGCTGTTTTTT
TRBV27	.	.	TRBJ1-4	CASSLVGGKLFF	TGTGCCAGCAGTTTAGTTGGCGGAAAACTGTTTTTT
TRBV6-4	.	.	TRBJ1-1	CASKAGAGTEAFF	TGTGCCAGCAAAGCAGGGGCGGGCACTGAAGCTTTCTTT
TRBV5-6	.	once	TRBJ1-2	CASSSHLGGSGGGYTF	TGTGCCAGCAGCTCCCACTTGGGGGGGTCGGGAGGCGGCTACACCTTC
TRBV7-6	.	few	TRBJ2-5	CASSPVGVKTQYF	TGTGCCAGCAGCCCGGTCGGAGTAAAGACCCAGTACTTC
TRBV5-8	.	.	TRBJ2-7	CASSQGLGIDREQYF	TGTGCCAGCAGCCAAGGCCTCGGAATTGATCGGGAGCAGTACTTC
TRBV6-5	.	.	TRBJ2-3	CASGRGQGYTQYF	TGTGCCAGCGGACGAGGGCAAGGGTATACGCAGTATTTT
TRBV19	.	.	TRBJ1-1	CASKQPGEGEAFF	TGTGCCAGTAAACAGCCGGGGGAGGGTGAAGCTTTCTTT
TRBV11-2	.	many	TRBJ2-3	CASSLVGRDTQYF	TGTGCCAGCAGCTTAGTTGGCCGAGATACGCAGTATTTT
TRBV6-6	.	.	TRBJ2-3	CASSYEFGTDTQYF	TGTGCCAGCAGTTACGAGTTCGGGACAGATACGCAGTATTTT
TRBV4-1	.	.	TRBJ1-6	CASNLMPRRGNSPLHF	TGCGCCAGCAACCTTATGCCCCGGCGGGGCAATTCACCCCTCCACTTT
TRBV5-1	.	few	TRBJ1-2	CASSQDGTYGYTF	TGCGCCAGCAGCCAGGACGGCACCTATGGCTACACCTTC
TRBV19	TRBD1	.	TRBJ2-4	CASSYSPIQGARVLAKNIQYF	TGTGCCAGTAGTTACTCCCCAATCCAGGGGGCGCGGGTTTTAGCCAAAAACATTCAGTACTTC
TRBV5-3	.	.	TRBJ1-4	CARSLAAGYVNPIEKLFF	TGTGCCAGAAGCTTGGCCGCGGGATATGTCAACCCGATTGAAAAACTGTTTTTT
TRBV6-1	.	many	TRBJ2-7	CASTDSSEQYF	TGTGCCAGCACCGACTCATCCGAGCAGTACTTC